These 5 T cell receptor beta chains share one sample of origin, sequenced in a study of blood T cell repertoires in COVID-19. The protocol was immunoSEQ multiplex PCR, while the TCRdb copy is restricted to in-frame clones and leaves out a portion. The repertoire includes roughly 160,000 clones, more than 85% of them detected once, and approximately 0.5% sits in the top ten. Material: peripheral blood. These receptors were taken from a middle-aged man with acute or convalescent COVID-19.

This clone was detected only once. This rearrangement joins TRBV9 to TRBJ2-7; TRBD1 matches 10 bases. J lost 1 base, V lost 3 bases, and 4 bases had no gene match. This CDR3 comprises 15 residues. Germline CDR1 SGDLS, CDR2 YYNGEE. The CDR3 spells CASSETGGKSYEQYF. The CDR3, as DNA: TGTGCCAGCAGCGAGACAGGGGGCAAATCCTACGAGCAGTACTTC.

The J gene is TRBJ2-1, the V gene TRBV2; 12 bases are shared with TRBD2. V lost 6 bases and J lost 0; bases outside the gene matches: 3. CDR3 length: 16 amino acids. Germline V lookup: CDR1 SNHLY, CDR2 FYNNEI. Here the CDR3 DNA reads TGTGCCAGCAGCAAACTAGCGGGAGGCTCCTACAATGAGCAGTTCTTC. Encoded protein: CASSKLAGGSYNEQFF.

The rearrangement joins TRBV7-6 to TRBJ2-1, with 8 bases that match TRBD1. J lost 2 bases, V lost 6 bases, and 6 bases had no gene match. The CDR3 consists of 15 residues. Germline V gene sequence: CDR1 SGHVS, CDR2 FNYEAQ. DNA for the CDR3: TGTGCCAGCAGACCAGACAGGGGCGCCTACAATGAGCAGTTCTTC. Protein sequence: CASRPDRGAYNEQFF. Looking up the rest from reference TRBV7-6 and TRBJ2-1 gives the full variable domain: GAGVSQSPRYKVTKRGQDVALRCDPISGHVSLYWYRQALGQGPEFLTYFNYEAQQDKSGLPNDRFSAERPEGSISTLTIQRTEQRDSAMYRCASRPDRGAYNEQFFGPGTRLTVL.

V gene TRBV6-5 combines with J gene TRBJ1-2, with D tentatively TRBD1 (5 bases). The CDR3 is 14 amino acids. The germline V gene has CDR1 MNHEY and CDR2 SVGAGI. The V end lost 4 bases, the J end lost 4 bases, and 13 bases lay between the germline ends. This CDR3 reads CASSSPGGFYGYTF. CDR3 sequence (DNA): TGTGCCAGCAGTTCCCCCGGGGGATTCTATGGCTACACCTTC.

V gene TRBV7-9 combines with J gene TRBJ2-3, with D maybe TRBD1 (6 bases). Germline V lookup: CDR1 SEHNR, CDR2 FQNEAQ (reference sequence). V gave up 5 bases and J gave up 4 bases, with 19 bases separating them. The CDR3 runs to 16 residues. CDR3 DNA sequence: TGTGCCAGCAGCGTCACGATGGACAGCCGTCCAGATACGCAGTATTTT. This translates into CASSVTMDSRPDTQYF.